This T cell receptor beta chain was identified during a study of T cell clonotyping in hematopoietic cell transplantation. Study-wide results and caveats: No sorting was done, leaving CD4 and CD8 contributions mixed.

Per germline, CDR1 MGHRA and CDR2 YSYEKL. The V end was cut by 6 bases, the J end by 10 bases, with 21 bases between. The CDR3 has 15 residues. This clone was counted between two and nine times. Its target is unknown. Some clones are missing from TCRdb's copy, which holds only in-frame ones; the method was immunoSEQ multiplex PCR. The sample carries about 5,100 clones, 72% recorded once. The rearrangement joins TRBV4-1 to TRBJ1-4; D is ambiguous. The TCR comes from a female patient aged 50-59 years who had an allogeneic stem cell transplant, so the T cells may come from the graft donor. Some clones in this sample may be carry-over from other donors' samples. Sequenced here: PBMCs, sampled 100 days after allogeneic stem cell transplant. CDR3 amino acids: CASSTAPAVIGKLFF. The CDR3 DNA reads TGCGCCAGCAGTACGGCCCCCGCTGTTATTGGAAAACTGTTTTTT.